The 21 T cell receptor beta chains given below trace back to one sample, sequenced in a study of cytomegalovirus exposure and HLA in healthy donors. PCR used 60 Vbeta primers and 13 Jbeta primers. The protocol was immunoSEQ multiplex PCR, while the TCRdb copy is restricted to in-frame clones and leaves out a portion. The sample has about 110,000 clones; over 65% are singletons. The sample taken for sequencing was PBMCs. These receptors originate from a man aged 25-40 years in good health and CMV-seropositive.

This clone came up a few times. The rearrangement links TRBV19 to TRBJ2-3; 8 bases map to TRBD1. J was trimmed by 6 bases and V by 3 bases; bases with no gene match: 8. Germline V gene lookup returns CDR1 LNHDA and CDR2 SQIVND (reference sequence). The CDR3 loop spans 15 amino acids. Here the CDR3 DNA reads TGTGCCAGTAGTATCCCGACAGGGGACTGGGATACGCAGTATTTT. Translating it yields CASSIPTGDWDTQYF.

The chain links TRBV9 to TRBJ2-7; 8 nucleotides align to TRBD1. Germline V gene lookup returns CDR1 SGDLS and CDR2 YYNGEE. V gave up 4 bases and J gave up 4 bases; unmatched junction bases: 7. CDR3 length equals 14 residues. The chain's CDR3 is CASSPRTGLYEQYF. The CDR3 DNA reads as TGTGCCAGCAGCCCCCGGACAGGGCTGTACGAGCAGTACTTC.

The V call is TRBV28, the J call TRBJ1-5; tentative D call: TRBD1 (5 bases). The ends were cut back, 6 bases at V and 4 bases at J, with 7 bases in the middle. Germline V gene lookup returns CDR1 MDHEN and CDR2 SYDVKM. The CDR3 runs to 12 residues. CDR3 protein: CASRGQNQPQHF. The DNA for the CDR3 is TGTGCCAGCAGGGGGCAGAATCAGCCCCAGCATTTT.

This clone was picked up one time. The chain joins TRBV6-5 to TRBJ1-2, with a tentative D call TRBD1 (6 bases). V lost 6 bases to trimming and J lost 2 bases, with 13 bases between them. Germline loops: CDR1 MNHEY, CDR2 SVGAGI. The CDR3 has 14 amino acids. The CDR3: CASRSTGINYGYTF. The DNA of the CDR3 is TGTGCCAGCAGGAGTACAGGGATCAACTATGGCTACACCTTC.

The V call is TRBV6-6, the J call TRBJ1-2, with D perhaps matching TRBD1 (6 bases). V lost 5 bases to trimming and J lost 4 bases, with 14 bases between them. Germline CDR1 and CDR2: MNHNY and SVGAGI (reference sequence). The CDR3 loop spans 14 amino acids. Here the CDR3 reads CASSGSQGSYGYTF. As DNA, the CDR3 is TGTGCCAGCAGTGGCTCACAGGGTAGCTATGGCTACACCTTC.

J is TRBJ2-1 and V is TRBV30, with TRBD2 identical over 13 bases. V trimming: 8 bases; J trimming: 5 bases; junction bases outside the gene matches: 15. Germline V gene data show CDR1 as GTSNPN and CDR2 as SVGIG (reference sequence). CDR3 size: 17 residues. The CDR3 nucleotides read TGTGCCGGGCGCAACCTCGGACTAGCGGGGGTCCACAATGAGCAGTTCTTC. This encodes CAGRNLGLAGVHNEQFF.

This clone is a singleton in its sample. The V and J genes are TRBV6-5 and TRBJ2-7; 7 bases fit TRBD1. This CDR3 region has 14 residues. Germline values: CDR1 MNHEY, CDR2 SVGAGI. The trim removed 2 bases at V and 3 bases at J, leaving 4 bases unmatched. CDR3 protein: CASSYGTAIYEQYF. CDR3 nucleotides: TGTGCCAGCAGTTACGGGACAGCCATCTACGAGCAGTACTTC.

This clone occurred a few times. The genes are TRBV4-1 and TRBJ1-3; 7 bases fit TRBD1. The CDR3 totals 15 residues. V shed 1 base and J 4 bases; nucleotides not matched to a gene: 4. Germline values: CDR1 MGHRA, CDR2 YSYEKL. The CDR3 nucleotides are TGCGCCAGCAGCCAAGCCGCGACAGGGGGAAACACCATATATTTT. This gives the protein CASSQAATGGNTIYF.

CDR3 bases: TGTGCCAGCAGCCCTACAGGGCGTGAGACCCAGTACTTC. This gives the protein CASSPTGRETQYF. V is TRBV2 and J is TRBJ2-5, with D tentatively TRBD1 (6 bases). V was pared by 6 bases and J by 5 bases, with 13 bases between. Germline lookup yields CDR1 SNHLY and CDR2 FYNNEI. The CDR3 is made up of 13 amino acids.

CDR3 nucleotides: TGTGCCAGCAGTTACTCAGTTCAGAGGAAAGAGACCCAGTACTTC. It yields the protein CASSYSVQRKETQYF. J is TRBJ2-5 and V is TRBV6-5; D unclear. V shed 0 bases and J shed 3 bases, with 11 bases lying between them. The CDR3 length is 15 residues. Germline V CDR1 and CDR2: MNHEY, SVGAGI.

A single count supports this clone. The V gene is TRBV27, the J gene TRBJ2-2; D gene unclear. This CDR3 spans 14 amino acids. Trimming took 2 bases from V and 1 from J, leaving 5 bases between them. Germline V CDR1 and CDR2: MNHEY, SMNVEV (reference sequence). CDR3 sequence reads: CASSLGMNTGELFF. The CDR3 coding sequence is TGTGCCAGCAGTTTAGGCATGAACACCGGGGAGCTGTTTTTT.

The chain is built from TRBV7-2 and TRBJ2-7; 8 nucleotides align to TRBD1. The CDR3 has 14 residues. Germline V gene data show CDR1 as SGHTA and CDR2 as FQGNSA. The V and J ends lost 5 bases and 6 bases, in that order; junction bases with no gene match: 9. The CDR3 region is CASSGQGFTGEQYF. The CDR3 nucleotides read TGTGCCAGCAGCGGACAGGGATTTACCGGCGAGCAGTACTTC.

The V and J genes are TRBV28 and TRBJ1-2, with 8 bases aligning to TRBD1. V shed 2 bases, J shed 1 base, and the junction held 3 bases outside the gene matches. The length of the CDR3 is 15 residues. Germline V gene sequence: CDR1 MDHEN, CDR2 SYDVKM. The CDR3 spells CASSLQGAGNYGYTF. In nucleotides, the CDR3 is TGTGCCAGCAGTTTACAGGGGGCTGGTAACTATGGCTACACCTTC.

This clone was counted only a few times. The genes are TRBV30 and TRBJ2-7, with a possible D match to TRBD1 (5 bases). V was shortened by 0 bases and J by 3 bases, with 15 bases between the two germline ends. The CDR3 runs to 15 residues. From germline, CDR1 is GTSNPN and CDR2 SVGIG (reference sequence). CDR3 sequence: CAWSVFGHPDYEQYF. The CDR3 DNA is TGTGCCTGGAGTGTATTCGGACACCCCGACTACGAGCAGTACTTC.

This clone has a handful of counts. This chain uses TRBV4-3 with TRBJ2-7; 12 bases match TRBD1. Germline CDR1 LGHNA, CDR2 YSLEER. There are 16 residues in the CDR3. With V trimmed by 6 bases and J by 4 bases, 10 bases remained unmatched. CDR3 sequence reads: CASSHSGTGGQYEQYF. The CDR3 DNA is TGCGCCAGCAGTCACTCCGGGACAGGGGGCCAGTACGAGCAGTACTTC.

This clone was seen a few times. This sequence joins TRBV6-5 and TRBJ2-7; D call uncertain. The length of the CDR3 is 11 residues. Germline loops: CDR1 MNHEY, CDR2 SVGAGI. The ends were cut back, 4 bases at V and 4 bases at J, with 5 bases in the middle. CDR3 sequence reads: CASSSFYEQYF. The DNA for the CDR3 is TGTGCCAGCAGTTCCTTTTACGAGCAGTACTTC.

This chain connects TRBV28 to TRBJ1-2; D perhaps matches TRBD1 (6 bases). CDR3 length equals 14 residues. The germline gives CDR1 MDHEN, CDR2 SYDVKM. Trimming cost V 5 bases and J 2 bases, with 12 bases left between them. CDR3 sequence (DNA): TGTGCCAGCAGTCAACAGGGTATCAACTATGGCTACACCTTC. It encodes CASSQQGINYGYTF.

V is TRBV7-9 and J is TRBJ2-3; D gene uncertain. V was pared by 5 bases and J by 0 bases, with 18 bases between. This CDR3 region has 17 residues. Germline V lookup: CDR1 SEHNR, CDR2 FQNEAQ (reference sequence). The CDR3 DNA sequence: TGTGCCAGCAGCGCCTCCGTGGGCAGCCCTAGCACAGATACGCAGTATTTT. Its translation is CASSASVGSPSTDTQYF.

The CDR3 sequence is CASRRGRWTQYF. The CDR3 nucleotides read TGTGCCAGCAGGCGGGGGAGGTGGACCCAGTACTTC. V gene TRBV2 combines with J gene TRBJ2-5; TRBD2 aligns across 7 bases. This CDR3 spans 12 amino acids. Trimming cost V 6 bases and J 7 bases; bases outside gene matches: 5. Germline V CDR1 and CDR2: SNHLY, FYNNEI.

The V gene is TRBV7-2, the J gene TRBJ2-2; 7 bases map to TRBD2. The V gene end was trimmed by 3 bases and the J gene end by 7 bases; junction bases not matched to a gene: 2. Germline CDR1 SGHTA, CDR2 FQGNSA. The CDR3 is 13 residues long. CDR3 coding DNA: TGTGCCAGCAGCTTGGGAGGGGACGGGGAGCTGTTTTTT. It codes for CASSLGGDGELFF.

This clone has only a few counts. The genes are TRBV6-5 and TRBJ2-7; a possible D gene is TRBD1 (5 bases). CDR3 size: 15 residues. The germline gives CDR1 MNHEY, CDR2 SVGAGI. The ends were cut back, 5 bases at V and 1 base at J, with 15 bases in the middle. Here the CDR3 reads CASSGQGQVSYEQYF. The CDR3 DNA reads TGTGCCAGCAGTGGGCAGGGCCAGGTATCCTACGAGCAGTACTTC.